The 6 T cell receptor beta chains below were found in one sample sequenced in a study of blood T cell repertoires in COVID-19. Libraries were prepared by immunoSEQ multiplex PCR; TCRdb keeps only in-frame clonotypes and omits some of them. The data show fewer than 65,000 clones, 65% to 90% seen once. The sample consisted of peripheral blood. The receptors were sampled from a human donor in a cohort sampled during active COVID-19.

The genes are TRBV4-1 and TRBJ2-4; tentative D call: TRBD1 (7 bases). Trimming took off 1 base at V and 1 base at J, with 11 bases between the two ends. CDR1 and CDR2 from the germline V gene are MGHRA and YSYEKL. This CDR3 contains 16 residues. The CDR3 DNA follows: TGCGCCAGCAGCCAAGCGGAGGGGGCGGCCAAAAACATTCAGTACTTC. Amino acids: CASSQAEGAAKNIQYF.

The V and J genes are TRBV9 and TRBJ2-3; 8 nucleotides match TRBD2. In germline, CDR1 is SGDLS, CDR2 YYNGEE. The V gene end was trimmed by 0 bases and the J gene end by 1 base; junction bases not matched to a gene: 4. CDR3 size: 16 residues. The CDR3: CASSVDLGGGTDTQYF. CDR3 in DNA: TGTGCCAGCAGCGTAGATCTCGGGGGGGGCACAGATACGCAGTATTTT.

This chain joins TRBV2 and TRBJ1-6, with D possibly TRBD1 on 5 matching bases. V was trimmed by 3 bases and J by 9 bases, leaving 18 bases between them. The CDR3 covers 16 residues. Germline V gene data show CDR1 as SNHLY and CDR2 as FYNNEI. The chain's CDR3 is CASSEESGAASSPLHF. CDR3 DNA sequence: TGTGCCAGCAGTGAGGAATCTGGGGCGGCCAGTTCACCCCTCCACTTT.

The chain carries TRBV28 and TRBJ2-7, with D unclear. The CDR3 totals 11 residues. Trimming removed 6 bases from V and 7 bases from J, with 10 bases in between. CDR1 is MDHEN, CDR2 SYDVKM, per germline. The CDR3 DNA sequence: TGTGCCAGCAGCGCCACTTGGGAGCAGTACTTC. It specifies CASSATWEQYF.

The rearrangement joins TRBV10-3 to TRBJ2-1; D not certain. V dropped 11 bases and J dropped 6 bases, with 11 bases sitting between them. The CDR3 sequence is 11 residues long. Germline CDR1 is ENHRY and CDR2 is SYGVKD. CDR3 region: CAAGKTNEQFF. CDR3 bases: TGTGCCGCCGGTAAAACCAATGAGCAGTTCTTC.

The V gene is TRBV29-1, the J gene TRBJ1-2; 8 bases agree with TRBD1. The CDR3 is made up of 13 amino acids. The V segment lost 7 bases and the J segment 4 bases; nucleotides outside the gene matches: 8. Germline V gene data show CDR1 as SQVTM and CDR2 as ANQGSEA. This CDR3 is CSARQGLFYGYTF. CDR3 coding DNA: TGCAGCGCCAGACAGGGGCTCTTCTATGGCTACACCTTC.